This is a list of T cell receptor beta chains from one sample in a study of shared clonotypes between healthy human individuals. Sequencing was performed with immunoSEQ multiplex PCR; in TCRdb, only in-frame clones are kept and a portion is missing. Among 2 million to 3 million clones listed, 80% to 95% were seen once. Input material: naive CD4+ T cells from PBMCs. The receptors here all came from a man aged 18 to 30 in good health. Some clones in this sample may be carry-over from other donors' samples. The CDR3 runs from the conserved cysteine through the conserved F or W.

j_gene: TRBJ2-1
v_gene: TRBV30
CDR3aa: CAWSVTSGSPHEQFF

j_gene: TRBJ2-3
v_gene: TRBV7-2
CDR3aa: CASSLTSGSGTQYF

j_gene: TRBJ2-7
v_gene: TRBV15
CDR3aa: CATGLAGVNEQYF

j_gene: TRBJ1-1
v_gene: TRBV28
CDR3aa: CASSLTGVTEAFF

j_gene: TRBJ2-1
v_gene: TRBV5-4
CDR3aa: CASSRRLAGPLYNEQFF

j_gene: TRBJ2-7
v_gene: TRBV4-1
CDR3aa: CASSQVHGSGLAGPSAYEQYF

j_gene: TRBJ2-7
v_gene: TRBV7-9
CDR3aa: CASSLVGLTYEQYF

j_gene: TRBJ2-7
v_gene: TRBV7-2
CDR3aa: CASSLDGRALEEQYF

j_gene: TRBJ2-7
v_gene: TRBV21-1
CDR3aa: CASSPLGGKPDYEQYF

j_gene: TRBJ1-5
v_gene: TRBV28
CDR3aa: CASHGGSNQPQHF

j_gene: TRBJ1-6
v_gene: TRBV5-4
CDR3aa: CASSLRTVRSSPLHF

j_gene: TRBJ2-7
v_gene: TRBV9
CDR3aa: CASSPGTGDPYEQYF

j_gene: TRBJ2-7
v_gene: TRBV28
CDR3aa: CATHGTSGFSYEQYF

j_gene: TRBJ2-7
v_gene: TRBV11-3
CDR3aa: CASSLRSGGPYEQYF

j_gene: TRBJ1-1
v_gene: TRBV19
CDR3aa: CASRPRGLGTEAFF

j_gene: TRBJ1-2
v_gene: TRBV29-1
CDR3aa: CSVVGTVYGYTF

j_gene: TRBJ2-7
v_gene: TRBV9
CDR3aa: CASSAAEQGLGEQYF

j_gene: TRBJ2-7
v_gene: TRBV5-4
CDR3aa: CASSPTGTRVSYEQYF

j_gene: TRBJ2-1
v_gene: TRBV28
CDR3aa: CASSLPGLAWNEQFF

j_gene: TRBJ1-5
v_gene: TRBV18
CDR3aa: CASSPPGWVDEDQPQHF

j_gene: TRBJ2-5
v_gene: TRBV5-6
CDR3aa: CASSFYASGKAIEETQYF

j_gene: TRBJ2-3
v_gene: TRBV5-1
CDR3aa: CASSLEGQPVDTQYF

j_gene: TRBJ1-3
v_gene: TRBV28
CDR3aa: CASSLGSLGNTIYF

j_gene: TRBJ1-2
v_gene: TRBV5-1
CDR3aa: CASSLLGGTDYGYTF

j_gene: TRBJ2-7
v_gene: TRBV7-2
CDR3aa: CASSSFGGLYEQYF

j_gene: TRBJ2-3
v_gene: TRBV28
CDR3aa: CASNGPDTQYF

j_gene: TRBJ2-2
v_gene: TRBV19
CDR3aa: CASSIARLNTGELFF

j_gene: TRBJ2-7
v_gene: TRBV18
CDR3aa: CASSPGVGASYEQYF

j_gene: TRBJ1-5
v_gene: TRBV27
CDR3aa: CASSFRGALNQPQHF

j_gene: TRBJ1-1
v_gene: TRBV7-9
CDR3aa: CASSLYQGNLNTEAFF

j_gene: TRBJ2-1
v_gene: TRBV5-4
CDR3aa: CASSLSGNGEQFF

j_gene: TRBJ2-3
v_gene: TRBV5-1
CDR3aa: CASSLVLTSASGGADTQYF

j_gene: TRBJ1-2
v_gene: TRBV18
CDR3aa: CASARGQGINYGYTF

j_gene: TRBJ2-7
v_gene: TRBV28
CDR3aa: CASSLWGGSSYEQYF

j_gene: TRBJ2-6
v_gene: TRBV5-1
CDR3aa: CASSLSAGSTGANVLTF

j_gene: TRBJ2-5
v_gene: TRBV7-7
CDR3aa: CASSRLAGAETQYF

j_gene: TRBJ2-5
v_gene: TRBV4-3
CDR3aa: CASSLGTLGETQYF

j_gene: TRBJ1-4
v_gene: TRBV15
CDR3aa: CATSRDGTANEKLFF

j_gene: TRBJ2-1
v_gene: TRBV20-1
CDR3aa: CSARTSEQFF

j_gene: TRBJ2-5
v_gene: TRBV2
CDR3aa: CASDRTKETQYF

j_gene: TRBJ2-7
v_gene: TRBV7-2
CDR3aa: CASSIAGTLEWEQYF

j_gene: TRBJ1-5
v_gene: TRBV2
CDR3aa: CASRPTGSYQPQHF

j_gene: TRBJ2-1
v_gene: TRBV6-5
CDR3aa: CASSYVSGPYNEQFF

j_gene: TRBJ1-5
v_gene: TRBV28
CDR3aa: CASSRTGTGWPQHF

j_gene: TRBJ1-1
v_gene: TRBV6-1
CDR3aa: CASSEDGNTEAFF

j_gene: TRBJ2-7
v_gene: TRBV5-4
CDR3aa: CASSVSGSKPYEQYF

j_gene: TRBJ2-3
v_gene: TRBV2
CDR3aa: CASTGSNLADTQYF

j_gene: TRBJ1-5
v_gene: TRBV6-5
CDR3aa: CASSQRRFEPQHF

j_gene: TRBJ1-1
v_gene: TRBV5-1
CDR3aa: CASRAGTGTPTEAFF

j_gene: TRBJ1-2
v_gene: TRBV4-3
CDR3aa: CASSQAPGRGNYGYTF

j_gene: TRBJ2-1
v_gene: TRBV9
CDR3aa: CASSPEVRGNEQFF

j_gene: TRBJ2-7
v_gene: TRBV5-1
CDR3aa: CASSPLAGMTYEQYF

j_gene: TRBJ2-2
v_gene: TRBV15
CDR3aa: CATSSRRDTGELFF

j_gene: TRBJ2-5
v_gene: TRBV28
CDR3aa: CASGLLAETQYF

j_gene: TRBJ1-1
v_gene: TRBV30
CDR3aa: CARTGMNTEAFF